The 3 T cell receptor beta chains below come from one sample, sequenced in a study of STAT5B mutations in CD4+ large granular lymphocyte leukemia (dated by TCRdb to 2021 to 2024). Library preparation used the immunoSEQ multiplex PCR assay. Sourced from immuneACCESS, this table was stored by TCRdb with only in-frame sequences that have V and J called. A share of the clones is absent; for the studies checked, an unresolved V gene accounts for under half, and the remainder has no known explanation. The sample contains 23,000 or so clones, 74% of them found a single time. 9.8% of the sample is taken by the ten largest. The sample consisted of CD4+ T cells from blood buffy coats. These receptors originate from a human donor in good health.

This clone was recorded a few times. V is TRBV5-1 and J is TRBJ1-5; tentative D call: TRBD1 (6 bases). The CDR3 has 14 amino acids. V was shortened by 4 bases and J by 4 bases, with 12 bases between the two germline ends. Germline V lookup: CDR1 SGHRS, CDR2 YFSETQ. The CDR3 protein is CASSPSGENQPQHF. The CDR3 DNA sequence: TGCGCCAGCAGCCCCTCAGGGGAGAATCAGCCCCAGCATTTT.

V is TRBV16 and J is TRBJ1-2; D may be TRBD1 (5 bases). The CDR3 loop spans 15 amino acids. Trimming cost V 0 bases and J 6 bases, with 14 bases left between them. The V gene's germline CDR1 is KGHSY and CDR2 FQNENV. CDR3 nucleotide sequence: TGTGCCAGCAGCCAATCTTCCCCGGGGGTTAATGGCTACACCTTC. It encodes CASSQSSPGVNGYTF.

The chain employs TRBV7-2 and TRBJ1-2; 8 bases are a match to TRBD1. The germline V gene encodes CDR1 SGHTA and CDR2 FQGNSA. This CDR3 has 13 amino acids. V shed 3 bases, J shed 8 bases, and the junction held 5 bases outside the gene matches. The CDR3 region is CASSLDREKGYTF. In DNA form, the CDR3 reads TGTGCCAGCAGCTTGGACAGGGAGAAAGGCTACACCTTC.